The rows below give T cell receptor beta chains drawn from one sample of a study of T cells in Graves' hyperthyroidism and ophthalmopathy. MiXCR was run by TCRdb on the multiplex PCR reads, yielding one entry per CDR3 protein. The sample lists 50,000 to 75,000 distinct CDR3 sequences; 49% were seen once. The sequencing sample was made of blood. Every receptor here comes from a woman in her thirties with Graves' ophthalmopathy. Each CDR3 is given with its conserved first and last residue.

V gene	J gene	CDR3 protein
TRBV29-1	TRBJ2-7	CSVEQSGGYSSYEQYF
TRBV20-1	TRBJ2-6	CSARVDRGPGANVLTF
TRBV9	TRBJ2-5	CASTRAGGETQYF
TRBV10-2	TRBJ2-1	CASSVSGPSYNERFF
TRBV9	TRBJ1-5	CASSPDRASNQPQHF
TRBV4-1	TRBJ2-3	CASSRAGQDTQYF
TRBV29-1	TRBJ2-7	CSVDEGQGYEQYF
TRBV7-3	TRBJ2-5	CASSLKGTQETQYF
TRBV5-4	TRBJ2-7	CANNLTGQGEQYF
TRBV3-1	TRBJ2-1	CASSQQVSSGGSSYNEQFF
TRBV6-2/TRBV6-3	TRBJ1-1	CASSYLFTTEAFF
TRBV5-8	TRBJ1-1	CASRDRTEAFF
TRBV7-3	TRBJ2-5	CASSLGTGGAETQYF
TRBV12-3/TRBV12-4	TRBJ2-1	CASRLSGLVQFF
TRBV28	TRBJ1-1	CASSDGEAFF
TRBV20-1	TRBJ2-5	CSARNPEEETQYF
TRBV3-1	TRBJ2-5	CASSQVGLAADPQETQYF
TRBV3-1	TRBJ1-1	CASSQRLGGNTEAFF
TRBV9	TRBJ1-6	CASSANGVSANSPLHF
TRBV4-1	TRBJ1-1	CASSPRSPDREAFF
TRBV6-1	TRBJ1-1	CASSLTGTEAFF
TRBV4-1	TRBJ2-7	CASSQVQDAYELYF
TRBV7-6	TRBJ2-6	CASSFQGVGANVLTF
TRBV7-6	TRBJ2-5	CASSLVGVGETQYF
TRBV14	TRBJ2-7	CASSLTGAAYEQYF
TRBV7-3	TRBJ1-1	CASRADRDTEAFF
TRBV24-1	TRBJ2-7	CATSVGGAIYEQYF
TRBV28	TRBJ2-3	CASSSPATDTQYF
TRBV2	TRBJ2-1	CASSGTSNNEQFF
TRBV11-2	TRBJ2-5	CASSLGEGPSPETQYF
TRBV6-6	TRBJ1-6	CASSSDRNPNSPLHF
TRBV7-2	TRBJ2-1	CASSLEIYNEQFF
TRBV7-7	TRBJ2-1	CARDRYANEQFF
TRBV29-1	TRBJ2-3	CSVRGRAGTDTQYF
TRBV10-3	TRBJ2-3	CAISSSAGVGDTQYF
TRBV18	TRBJ2-7	CASSGTTYEQYF
TRBV7-3	TRBJ1-5	CASSLAGGPQHF
TRBV5-6	TRBJ2-1	CASSFLAGGQFF
TRBV19	TRBJ1-1	CASSIGQGVAEAFF
TRBV28	TRBJ1-2	CASRPQGNYGYTF
TRBV11-2	TRBJ1-1	CASSFRRDLNTEAFF
TRBV5-6	TRBJ2-5	CASGLGGSETQYF
TRBV20-1	TRBJ2-3	CSARDPGTTQYF
TRBV7-9	TRBJ2-7	CASSLPLASGRAYEQYF
TRBV19	TRBJ1-2	CASSGRGRDYGYTF
TRBV5-6	TRBJ2-1	CASSLDRNNEQFF
TRBV27	TRBJ2-7	CASRDGGNDYEQYF
TRBV9	TRBJ2-7	CASSVEAGGHAYEQYF
TRBV6-6	TRBJ2-1	CASSPERLAGTVSDEQFF
TRBV7-3	TRBJ2-7	CASSLNSGSPKGSYEQYF
TRBV20-1	TRBJ2-6	CSARDLACWANVLTF
TRBV6-1	TRBJ2-7	CASTRDRGSGSPSKQYF
TRBV27	TRBJ1-4	CASSPPRGEKLFF